The following is a T cell receptor (beta chain) sequence with its context. This record belongs to a study of circulating and synovial CD4+ cells in juvenile arthritis. The CDR3 loop spans 12 amino acids. Trimming took 6 bases from V and 4 from J, leaving 9 bases between them. Germline-derived CDR1 and CDR2 are MNHEY and SVGAGI. Here immunoSEQ multiplex PCR was the method, and the copy in TCRdb shows in-frame clones only, minus some. The table includes 25,000 to 35,000 clones, just over 90% detected once. The sample comprised CD4+ T cells from blood. This sequence originates from a human donor with juvenile idiopathic arthritis. The chain uses TRBV6-5 and TRBJ1-2; no clear D. CDR3 DNA sequence: TGTGCCAGCAGGGCCGATGGCTATGGCTACACCTTC. Its protein is CASRADGYGYTF.